A selection of T cell receptor beta chains follows, all from one sample in a study of CD8 T cells in Susac syndrome. TCRdb itself ran the immunoSEQ multiplex PCR reads through MiXCR, one entry per CDR3 protein. The sample comprises about 200,000 distinct CDR3 sequences, 95% of which are singletons, and about 0.095% rests with the top ten. Source material: CD4+ T cells from PBMCs. These receptors all come from a human donor in good health. Each CDR3 is given with its conserved first and last residue. A D gene is named only where the DNA matches it firmly. Part of the rows lack a size; the others show once, few, many or a class for expanded clones.

v_call	clone_size	d_call	j_call	cdr3_aa	cdr3_nt
TRBV3-1	-	-	TRBJ1-1	CASSQSGRATEAFF	TGTGCCAGCAGCCAAAGCGGACGGGCCACTGAAGCTTTCTTT
TRBV27	-	-	TRBJ2-7	CASGRGDVSIPYEQYF	TGTGCCAGCGGCAGGGGGGACGTGTCCATACCCTACGAGCAGTACTTC
TRBV18	-	-	TRBJ2-1	CASSPAKVVTSYNEQFF	TGTGCCAGCTCACCAGCTAAGGTGGTCACCTCCTACAATGAGCAGTTCTTC
TRBV11-2	-	TRBD2	TRBJ2-1	CASSLGLARVSEQFF	TGTGCCAGCAGCTTAGGACTAGCTAGGGTTAGTGAGCAGTTCTTC
TRBV7-2	once	TRBD1	TRBJ1-5	CASGGQVNQPQHF	TGTGCCAGCGGAGGACAGGTCAATCAGCCCCAGCATTTT
TRBV5-6	-	-	TRBJ2-2	CASSPDMAGTGELFF	TGTGCCAGCAGCCCTGATATGGCAGGCACCGGGGAGCTGTTTTTT
TRBV5-4	-	-	TRBJ2-6	CASRSLSGANVLTF	TGTGCCAGCAGGTCCCTCTCTGGGGCCAACGTCCTGACTTTC
TRBV9	-	-	TRBJ2-3	CASSVAWGDTDTQYF	TGTGCCAGCAGCGTAGCTTGGGGCGACACAGATACGCAGTATTTT
TRBV20-1	-	TRBD1	TRBJ1-1	CSAEQGAGEAFF	TGCAGTGCGGAACAGGGGGCAGGTGAAGCTTTCTTT
TRBV23-1	-	-	TRBJ1-1	CASSQGGTENTEAFF	TGCGCCAGCAGTCAAGGGGGGACGGAAAACACTGAAGCTTTCTTT
TRBV24-1	-	TRBD2	TRBJ2-3	CATSDPSGGGRDTQYF	TGTGCCACCAGTGACCCTAGCGGGGGAGGAAGAGATACGCAGTATTTT
TRBV4-1	-	-	TRBJ2-1	CASSHPPLRVKEQFF	TGCGCCAGCAGCCATCCCCCCCTCCGGGTTAAGGAGCAGTTCTTC
TRBV29-1	-	TRBD1	TRBJ1-5	CSVRDREGNQPQHF	TGCAGCGTGAGGGACAGGGAAGGCAATCAGCCCCAGCATTTT
TRBV9	-	TRBD1	TRBJ2-1	CASSLTGTGYNEQFF	TGTGCCAGCAGCCTCACCGGGACAGGATACAATGAGCAGTTCTTC
TRBV15	-	TRBD1	TRBJ2-5	CATSRRQGQETQYF	TGTGCCACCAGCAGAAGACAGGGGCAAGAGACCCAGTACTTC
TRBV12-3/TRBV12-4	-	-	TRBJ1-1	CASSLSEGREAFF	TGTGCCAGCAGTTTAAGCGAGGGTCGCGAAGCTTTCTTT
TRBV7-2	-	TRBD1	TRBJ2-1	CASSLMPGQGADEQFF	TGTGCCAGCAGCCTCATGCCGGGACAGGGGGCGGATGAGCAGTTCTTC
TRBV29-1	-	TRBD1	TRBJ2-3	CSVDRGDTDTQYF	TGCAGCGTCGACAGGGGAGACACAGATACGCAGTATTTT
TRBV5-4	-	-	TRBJ1-2	CASSLPAGAFNYGYTF	TGTGCCAGCAGCTTGCCCGCAGGGGCATTTAACTATGGCTACACCTTC
TRBV20-1	-	TRBD1	TRBJ1-2	CSARDKSGTVAYGYTF	TGCAGTGCTAGAGACAAATCCGGGACAGTTGCCTATGGCTACACCTTC
TRBV29-1	-	TRBD1	TRBJ1-2	CSVWTGDGYTF	TGCAGCGTCTGGACAGGGGATGGCTACACCTTC
TRBV6-5	once	-	TRBJ1-1	CASSDRTAGAFF	TGTGCCAGCAGCGATCGGACGGCCGGAGCTTTCTTT
TRBV6-4	-	-	TRBJ2-4	CASSDSHAKNIQYF	TGTGCCAGCAGTGACTCCCATGCCAAAAACATTCAGTACTTC